The 7 T cell receptor beta chains in this list originate from one sample, sequenced in a study of identical twins. A single record per CDR3 protein comes from TCRdb applying MiXCR to the 5' RACE reads. The repertoire has more than 400,000 distinct CDR3 sequences, nearly 15% of them found once; the top ten carry less than 0.5%. The sample also formed part of further work on yellow fever vaccine responses in identical twins.

Sequenced: CD4+ T cells sorted from blood. These receptors were obtained from a woman between 18 and 30 years old in good health.

This clonotype was found many times. The V gene is TRBV4-1, the J gene TRBJ2-2; TRBD1 matches at 9 bases. CDR3 length: 17 residues. Germline CDR1 reads MGHRA; CDR2 reads YSYEKL. Trimming at V came to 1 base and at J to 5 bases, leaving 8 bases not matched to a gene. CDR3 in amino acids: CASSQGLDRGGTGELFF. CDR3 nucleotides: TGCGCCAGCAGCCAAGGACTGGACAGGGGTGGAACCGGGGAGCTGTTTTTT.

This clonotype was observed a few times. This rearrangement joins TRBV28 to TRBJ2-1, with D hard to call. The V end was cut by 2 bases, the J end by 6 bases, with 11 bases between. This CDR3 region has 14 residues. The germline gives CDR1 MDHEN, CDR2 SYDVKM. The CDR3 sequence is CASSLPVGPNEQFF. DNA for the CDR3: TGTGCCAGCAGTTTACCGGTTGGACCCAATGAGCAGTTCTTC.

This clonotype was detected a few times. The chain has TRBV12-3 or TRBV12-4 and TRBJ1-2, with D possibly matching TRBD1 (5 bases). The V end lost 5 bases, the J end lost 4 bases, and 17 bases lay between the germline ends. The CDR3 spans 15 residues. The CDR3: CASSPPAGHSYGYTF. The CDR3 DNA follows: TGTGCCAGCAGTCCCCCGGCGGGGCATAGCTATGGCTACACCTTC.

In its sample, this clonotype was seen a few times. The V and J genes are TRBV9 and TRBJ2-5; D tentatively fits TRBD1 or TRBD2 (6 bases each). Germline V gene lookup returns CDR1 SGDLS and CDR2 YYNGEE. V gave up 3 bases and J gave up 5 bases, with 11 bases separating them. The CDR3 consists of 13 residues. CDR3 sequence reads: CASSGGAEETQYF. CDR3 DNA sequence: TGTGCCAGCAGCGGGGGGGCCGAGGAGACCCAGTACTTC.

This clonotype was seen repeatedly, ten times or more. This chain links TRBV7-2 with TRBJ2-2; the D is unclear. The CDR3 has 13 residues. Germline V gene data show CDR1 as SGHTA and CDR2 as FQGNSA. V was pared by 5 bases and J by 3 bases, with 7 bases between. Here the CDR3 DNA reads TGTGCCAGCAGCCGTGACTACACCGGGGAGCTGTTTTTT. Amino acid sequence: CASSRDYTGELFF. Drawing the rest from reference TRBV7-2 and TRBJ2-2, the complete variable domain is GAGVSQSPSNKVTEKGKDVELRCDPISGHTALYWYRQSLGQGLEFLIYFQGNSAPDKSGLPSDRFSAERTGGSVSTLTIQRTQQEDSAVYLCASSRDYTGELFFGEGSRLTVL.

This chain links TRBV4-1 with TRBJ2-3; a possible D gene is TRBD2 (6 bases). Between the trimmed V and J ends, which lost 0 bases and 4 bases, there was a span of 14 bases. CDR3 length: 16 amino acids. Germline V gene data show CDR1 as MGHRA and CDR2 as YSYEKL. CDR3 bases: TGCGCCAGCAGCCAAGATTGGGGGGTACGGGCAGATACGCAGTATTTT. Translated, it gives CASSQDWGVRADTQYF.

This clonotype was counted a few times. The rearrangement uses TRBV5-1 and TRBJ2-5; 9 nucleotides agree with TRBD2. There are 15 residues in the CDR3. V shed 1 base, J shed 5 bases, and the junction held 6 bases outside the gene matches. CDR1 SGHRS and CDR2 YFSETQ come from the germline V gene. The CDR3 sequence is CASSLSASGEETQYF. The CDR3 nucleotides read TGCGCCAGCAGCTTGTCGGCTAGCGGGGAGGAGACCCAGTACTTC.